The next 16 T cell receptor beta chains were all read from a single sample in a study of OX40 agonist ivuxolimab in advanced cancers. Profiling relied on immunoSEQ multiplex PCR, and the TCRdb table lists in-frame clones only, not all of them. The sample contains just under 65,000 clones, about four fifths of which appear only once. The sample was CD4+ or CD8+ T cells sorted from blood, taken in a trial of the OX40 agonist ivuxolimab. The receptor source for this set is an adult with an advanced solid tumor such as melanoma, head and neck, liver or kidney cancer.

In its sample, this clone was seen once. This chain uses TRBV28 with TRBJ2-7, with 8 positions matching TRBD1. This CDR3 has 15 amino acids. Germline CDR1 and CDR2: MDHEN and SYDVKM. Trimming removed 5 bases from V and 2 bases from J; junction bases left unmatched: 8. The CDR3 region is CASSPGQGWAYEQYF. In nucleotides, the CDR3 is TGTGCCAGCAGTCCCGGACAGGGTTGGGCCTACGAGCAGTACTTC.

In its sample, this clone was seen once. The same CDR3 can be traced to other DNA sequences in this sample. The J gene is TRBJ1-2, the V gene TRBV7-2; D is unresolved. CDR3 length: 13 residues. Germline loops: CDR1 SGHTA, CDR2 FQGNSA. V lost 5 bases and J 8 bases, leaving 15 bases between the germline ends. CDR3 in amino acids: CASSLQEGYGYTF. The CDR3 DNA follows: TGTGCCAGCAGCCTCCAGGAGGGCTACGGCTACACCTTC.

The rearrangement uses TRBV5-6 and TRBJ1-5; 8 positions agree with TRBD1. Germline lookup yields CDR1 SGHDT and CDR2 YYEEEE. The CDR3 runs 15 residues. V gave up 4 bases and J gave up 4 bases; unmatched junction bases: 7. CDR3 amino acids: CASSLQGAGNQPQHF. CDR3 sequence (DNA): TGTGCCAGCAGCCTGCAGGGGGCTGGGAATCAGCCCCAGCATTTT.

The chain recombines TRBV29-1 with TRBJ1-2; D is ambiguous. Trimming took 5 bases from V and 8 from J, leaving 6 bases between them. CDR1 SQVTM and CDR2 ANQGSEA come from the germline V gene. The CDR3 sequence is 9 residues long. CDR3 in amino acids: CSVREGYTF. The CDR3 coding sequence is TGCAGCGTTAGAGAGGGCTACACCTTC.

This clone was observed a single time. This chain links TRBV18 with TRBJ2-7; 10 bases line up with TRBD2. CDR1 KGHSH and CDR2 LQKENI come from the germline V gene. This CDR3 is built from 16 residues. J was trimmed by 4 bases and V by 6 bases; bases with no gene match: 12. CDR3 coding DNA: TGTGCCAGCTCGGAAGGACAGGGAGCGGGAGGGTACGAGCAGTACTTC. This codes for CASSEGQGAGGYEQYF.

The CDR3 spells CASSLGLAATDTQYF. The DNA of the CDR3 is TGTGCCAGCAGCTTGGGACTAGCGGCCACAGATACGCAGTATTTT. The V call is TRBV5-4, the J call TRBJ2-3; TRBD2 agrees at 9 bases. Germline CDR1 reads SGHNT; CDR2 reads YYREEE (reference sequence). The trim removed 0 bases at V and 2 bases at J, leaving 1 base unmatched. CDR3 length: 15 amino acids.

The rearrangement joins TRBV7-6 to TRBJ1-1; 10 nucleotides agree with TRBD1. This CDR3 is built from 17 residues. J gave up 4 bases and V 1 base, and 9 bases lay outside the gene matches. Germline V gene data show CDR1 as SGHVS and CDR2 as FNYEAQ. CDR3 amino acids: CASSLGGLGQGVTEAFF. For the CDR3, the DNA is TGTGCCAGCAGCTTAGGGGGCCTTGGACAGGGGGTCACTGAAGCTTTCTTT.

The J gene is TRBJ2-5, the V gene TRBV6-5; TRBD1 matches 9 bases. Per germline, CDR1 MNHEY and CDR2 SVGAGI. V lost 8 bases and J lost 2; bases outside the gene matches: 6. CDR3 length: 14 amino acids. CDR3 sequence (DNA): TGTGCCAGCCGACTACAGGGGGCGCAAGAGACCCAGTACTTC. This gives the protein CASRLQGAQETQYF.

CDR3 region: CASSSWRRDTEAFF. Written as DNA, the CDR3 is TGCGCCAGCAGCTCCTGGCGGCGGGACACTGAAGCTTTCTTT. The V gene is TRBV5-1, the J gene TRBJ1-1, with D unclear. Germline V gene lookup returns CDR1 SGHRS and CDR2 YFSETQ. CDR3 size: 14 residues. V lost 3 bases, J lost 3 bases, and 12 bases lay in between.

V usage is TRBV5-4 and J usage is TRBJ2-1; 10 nucleotides align to TRBD2. Germline V lookup: CDR1 SGHNT, CDR2 YYREEE (reference sequence). The V gene end was trimmed by 2 bases and the J gene end by 9 bases; junction bases not matched to a gene: 5. This CDR3 spans 14 amino acids. The CDR3: CASSFRLAGSEQFF. The CDR3 DNA is TGTGCCAGCAGCTTTAGACTAGCGGGTAGTGAGCAGTTCTTC.

The V gene is TRBV14, the J gene TRBJ1-1; a weak D match, TRBD1 (6 bases). Germline loops: CDR1 SGHDN, CDR2 FVKESK. The CDR3 covers 16 residues. Between the trimmed V and J ends, which lost 4 bases and 1 base, there was a span of 16 bases. The CDR3: CASSRFVGTTNTEAFF. Here the CDR3 DNA reads TGTGCCAGCAGCCGTTTTGTCGGGACAACGAACACTGAAGCTTTCTTT.

This clone was detected only once. The rearrangement joins TRBV10-3 to TRBJ2-3; possible D gene TRBD2, 5 bases. From germline, CDR1 is ENHRY and CDR2 SYGVKD. CDR3 size: 15 residues. The V end was cut by 4 bases, the J end by 0 bases, with 11 bases between. The CDR3 DNA reads TGTGCCATCAGTGGCAGAGGGAGCAGCACAGATACGCAGTATTTT. It encodes CAISGRGSSTDTQYF.

The rearrangement uses TRBV18 and TRBJ2-5; TRBD1 matches at 7 bases. This CDR3 has 15 amino acids. Germline lookup yields CDR1 KGHSH and CDR2 LQKENI. V gave up 3 bases and J gave up 5 bases; unmatched junction bases: 9. CDR3 sequence (DNA): TGTGCCAGCTCACCGGGGACAGAATCGTCGGAGACCCAGTACTTC. Its translation: CASSPGTESSETQYF.

The CDR3 here is CASSLLPAEKGNTEAFF. In DNA form, the CDR3 reads TGTGCCAGCAGTTTATTGCCAGCGGAAAAAGGAAACACTGAAGCTTTCTTT. The chain joins TRBV27 to TRBJ1-1, with unresolved D. V lost 1 base, J lost 2 bases, and 17 bases lay in between. Germline lookup yields CDR1 MNHEY and CDR2 SMNVEV (reference sequence). This CDR3 region has 17 residues.

This sequence joins TRBV5-1 and TRBJ2-7; a possible D gene is TRBD2 (6 bases). V was trimmed by 5 bases and J by 2 bases, leaving 8 bases between them. The CDR3 sequence is 12 residues long. Germline-derived CDR1 and CDR2 are SGHRS and YFSETQ. The CDR3, as DNA: TGCGCCAGCAGGGGGGAGGCCTACGAGCAGTACTTC. Translation gives CASRGEAYEQYF. Full variable domain (outside the CDR3, taken from reference TRBV5-1 and TRBJ2-7): KAGVTQTPRYLIKTRGQQVTLSCSPISGHRSVSWYQQTPGQGLQFLFEYFSETQRNKGNFPGRFSGRQFSNSRSEMNVSTLELGDSALYLCASRGEAYEQYFGPGTRLTVT.

This sequence joins TRBV4-2 and TRBJ2-1, with D perhaps matching TRBD1 (7 bases). The CDR3 has 16 amino acids. Deletions cut 0 bases from V and 8 bases from J, with 17 bases between. The germline V gene encodes CDR1 LGHNA and CDR2 YNFKEQ. Written as DNA, the CDR3 is TGTGCCAGCAGCCAAGATATGAGGCAGGGGGGCGATGAGCAGTTCTTC. Protein sequence: CASSQDMRQGGDEQFF.